Listed here is a single T cell receptor (beta chain). The germline V gene encodes CDR1 SGHRS and CDR2 YFSETQ. V lost 7 bases and J 1 base, leaving 11 bases between the germline ends. CDR3 size: 14 residues. TCRdb's copy holds only in-frame clones and misses some; the assay was immunoSEQ multiplex PCR. The table lists about 680,000 clones, around three quarters of them singletons. These data originate in a study of shared clonotypes between healthy human individuals. The source is a woman in her 30s in good health. The material sequenced was memory CD4+ T cells sorted from blood. As for subset: CD45RA-negative fraction. The V call is TRBV5-1, the J call TRBJ2-2; D remains unclear. The CDR3 loop is CASAPVGNTGELFF. CDR3 DNA sequence: TGCGCCAGCGCTCCCGTGGGGAACACCGGGGAGCTGTTTTTT.